This T cell receptor beta chain was recovered during a study of beta chain features in type 1 diabetes. Study-wide results and limits: Shorter TCRB CDR3s, moderately but significantly so, marked every one of the four CD4+ subsets in Type 1 diabetes patients.

This clone was seen more than once but under ten times. The target antigen is unknown. Germline V gene data show CDR1 as KGHSH and CDR2 as LQKENI. The CDR3 runs to 14 residues. The V gene lost 2 bases and the J gene lost 5 bases, with 10 bases spanning the gap. The entirety of the isolated RNA underwent reverse transcription, so expressed TCRB transcripts were sequenced. Sequencing was performed with immunoSEQ multiplex PCR; in TCRdb, only in-frame clones are kept and a portion is missing. The sample has some 700,000 clones, roughly 12% seen once. The sequenced sample was naive CD4+ T cells from blood. The V call is TRBV18, the J call TRBJ2-1, with D possibly TRBD2 on 6 matching bases. The sequence derives from a man aged 18 to 30 with type 1 diabetes. DNA of the CDR3: TGTGCCAGCTCACCAGAGCGGGTGAACAATGAGCAGTTCTTC. As protein: CASSPERVNNEQFF.